This TCR beta chain was documented in a study of T cells in tuberculosis. Study background: The T cells targeted glucose monomycolate, a mycobacterial lipid, via CD1B.

Generated by immunoSEQ multiplex PCR, the TCRdb table keeps only in-frame clones and is missing some. Here the sample spans roughly 34,000 clones, nearly 90% being singletons. This CDR3 spans 15 amino acids. Per the germline V gene, CDR1 is SGHRS and CDR2 is YFSETQ. The V and J ends lost 0 bases and 5 bases respectively, with 9 bases between them. On this clone: Its specificity is unknown.

Sample time point: new active TB diagnosis, blood taken before or within 7 days of starting treatment. Study-level findings and limits: Active tuberculosis alpha repertoires lay closer to GMM-specific TCRs than controls'.

The sample was PBMCs, taken at tuberculosis diagnosis. The origin of this receptor is an adult with tuberculosis. The rearrangement uses TRBV5-1 and TRBJ1-6; D call uncertain. The CDR3 here is CASSLEGGHNSPLHF. CDR3 nucleotide sequence: TGCGCCAGCAGCTTGGAAGGCGGTCATAATTCACCCCTCCACTTT.